Below, one T cell receptor beta chain is given with its context. This record comes from a study of blood T cell repertoires in COVID-19. The CDR3 covers 14 residues. Germline-derived CDR1 and CDR2 are SGHNT and YENEEA. Trimming removed 1 base from V and 0 bases from J, with 5 bases in between. Assay used: immunoSEQ multiplex PCR; TCRdb lists only in-frame clones, some missing. The sample holds 200,000 to 250,000 clones, approximately 84% seen once. The sequenced sample consisted of peripheral blood. This TCR was sampled from a man in his forties or fifties with acute or convalescent COVID-19. The V and J genes are TRBV11-3 and TRBJ2-3; tentatively, D is TRBD2 (5 bases). The chain's CDR3 is CASSLAGSTDTQYF. The CDR3 region has the DNA TGTGCCAGCAGCTTAGCGGGGAGCACAGATACGCAGTATTTT.